This T cell receptor (beta chain) was observed in a study of shared clonotypes between healthy human individuals. The ends were cut back, 3 bases at V and 9 bases at J, with 15 bases in the middle. The CDR3 runs 14 residues. Germline-derived CDR1 and CDR2 are WNHNN and SYGVQD (reference sequence). Only in-frame clones appear in the TCRdb table, and some are missing; sequencing was by immunoSEQ multiplex PCR. Among roughly 500,000 clones listed, roughly 95% were seen once. V and J are TRBV10-1 and TRBJ2-1, with D possibly matching TRBD1 (6 bases). The sample comprised naive CD4+ T cells sorted from blood. Subset noted: CD45RA+ positively selected. This TCR was recovered from a woman in her twenties or thirties in good health. CDR3 nucleotides: TGCGCCAGCAGTGATAATTCCGGGGACACTGAGCAGTTCTTC. It codes for CASSDNSGDTEQFF.